This T cell receptor beta chain was sequenced in a study of blood T cell repertoires in COVID-19. Repertoires were generated with immunoSEQ multiplex PCR, while TCRdb's copy carries only in-frame clones and drops some. The sample consists of around 110,000 clones, roughly four fifths of them appearing once. Trimming removed 9 bases at V and 0 bases at J, with 11 bases between. The CDR3 contains 14 residues. CDR1 SGHNT and CDR2 YENEEA come from the germline V gene. The sequence was collected from a man aged 65 to 85 with active or convalescent COVID-19. The chain recombines TRBV11-3 with TRBJ2-2, with D perhaps matching TRBD1 (5 bases). What was sequenced was peripheral blood. The CDR3 reads CASTRQTNTGELFF. The CDR3 DNA sequence: TGTGCCAGTACCAGACAGACGAACACCGGGGAGCTGTTTTTT.